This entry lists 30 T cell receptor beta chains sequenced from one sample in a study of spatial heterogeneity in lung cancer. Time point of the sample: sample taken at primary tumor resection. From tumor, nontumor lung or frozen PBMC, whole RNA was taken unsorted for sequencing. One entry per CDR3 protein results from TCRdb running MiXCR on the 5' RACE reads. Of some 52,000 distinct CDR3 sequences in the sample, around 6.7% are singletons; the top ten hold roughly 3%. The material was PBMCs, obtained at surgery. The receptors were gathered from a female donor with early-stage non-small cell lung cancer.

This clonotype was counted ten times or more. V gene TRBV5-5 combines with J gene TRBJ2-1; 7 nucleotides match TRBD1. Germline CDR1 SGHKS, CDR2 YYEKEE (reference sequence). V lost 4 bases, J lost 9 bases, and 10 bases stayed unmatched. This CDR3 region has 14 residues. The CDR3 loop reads CASSVRQGNGEQFF. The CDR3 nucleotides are TGTGCCAGCAGCGTGAGACAGGGAAATGGTGAGCAGTTCTTC. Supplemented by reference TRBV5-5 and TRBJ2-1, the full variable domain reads DAGVTQSPTHLIKTRGQQVTLRCSPISGHKSVSWYQQVLGQGPQFIFQYYEKEERGRGNFPDRFSARQFPNYSSELNVNALLLGDSALYLCASSVRQGNGEQFFGPGTRLTVL.

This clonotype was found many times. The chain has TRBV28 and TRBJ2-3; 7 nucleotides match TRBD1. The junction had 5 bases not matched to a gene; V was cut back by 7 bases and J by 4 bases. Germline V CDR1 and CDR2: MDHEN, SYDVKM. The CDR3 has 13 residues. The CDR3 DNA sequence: TGTGCCAGCAAGCTCCAGGGGGCAGATACGCAGTATTTT. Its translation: CASKLQGADTQYF. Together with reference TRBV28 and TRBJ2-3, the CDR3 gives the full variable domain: DVKVTQSSRYLVKRTGEKVFLECVQDMDHENMFWYRQDPGLGLRLIYFSYDVKMKEKGDIPEGYSVSREKKERFSLILESASTNQTSMYLCASKLQGADTQYFGPGTRLTVL.

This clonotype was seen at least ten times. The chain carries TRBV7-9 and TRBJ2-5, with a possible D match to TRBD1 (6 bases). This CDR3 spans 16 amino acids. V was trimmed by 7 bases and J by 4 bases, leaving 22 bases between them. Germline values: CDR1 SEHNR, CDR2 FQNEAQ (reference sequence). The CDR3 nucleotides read TGTGCCAGCACCCCGCTTAGCCAGGGGCTGGCAGAGACCCAGTACTTC. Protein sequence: CASTPLSQGLAETQYF.

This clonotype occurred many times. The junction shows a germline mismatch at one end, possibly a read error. CDR3 nucleotides: TGTGCCAGCAGTTTGGGACAGTCAAACGATCAGTACTTC. Its translation: CASSLGQSNDQYF. J is TRBJ2-7 and V is TRBV12-3 or TRBV12-4; 7 bases match TRBD1. There are 13 residues in the CDR3.

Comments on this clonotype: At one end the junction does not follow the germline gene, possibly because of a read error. The CDR3 DNA is TGTGCCAGCAGCTTAGCTAGCGGAGGGCCCAAGCATTTT. Its protein is CASSLASGGPKHF. The gene calls are TRBV11-1 and TRBJ1-5, with D unclear. CDR1 SGHAT and CDR2 FQDESV come from the germline V gene (reference sequence). The CDR3 sequence is 13 residues long.

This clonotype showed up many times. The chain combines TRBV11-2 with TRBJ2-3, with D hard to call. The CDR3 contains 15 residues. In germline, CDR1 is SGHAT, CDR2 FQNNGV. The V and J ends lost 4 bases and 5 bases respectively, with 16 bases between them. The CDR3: CASSYSPVLGDTQYF. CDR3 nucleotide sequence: TGTGCCAGCAGCTACTCCCCCGTCTTAGGAGATACGCAGTATTTT.

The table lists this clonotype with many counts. CDR3 in amino acids: CASSPPSEGNTEAFF. The CDR3 DNA reads as TGTGCCAGCAGTCCACCCTCCGAGGGTAACACTGAAGCTTTCTTT. J is TRBJ1-1 and V is TRBV28; D remains ambiguous. This CDR3 spans 15 amino acids. Trimming removed 5 bases at V and 2 bases at J, with 15 bases between. Per the germline V gene, CDR1 is MDHEN and CDR2 is SYDVKM.

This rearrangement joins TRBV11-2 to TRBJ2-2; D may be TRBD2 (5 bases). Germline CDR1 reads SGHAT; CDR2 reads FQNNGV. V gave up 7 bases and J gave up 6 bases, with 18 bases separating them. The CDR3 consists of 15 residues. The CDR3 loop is CASNFDTSGAGELFF. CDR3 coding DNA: TGTGCCAGCAACTTCGACACCTCCGGGGCCGGGGAGCTGTTTTTT.

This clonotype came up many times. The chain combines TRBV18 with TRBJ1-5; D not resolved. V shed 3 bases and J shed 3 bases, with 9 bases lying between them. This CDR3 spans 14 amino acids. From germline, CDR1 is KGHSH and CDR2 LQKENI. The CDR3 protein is CASSPGVSNQPQHF. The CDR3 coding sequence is TGTGCCAGCTCACCCGGGGTCTCCAATCAGCCCCAGCATTTT.

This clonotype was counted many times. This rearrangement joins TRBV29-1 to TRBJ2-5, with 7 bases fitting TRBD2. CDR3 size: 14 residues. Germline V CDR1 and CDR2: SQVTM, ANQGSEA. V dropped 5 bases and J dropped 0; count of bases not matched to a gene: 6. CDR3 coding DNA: TGCAGCGTTTCCAGGCGGGGGAACCAAGAGACCCAGTACTTC. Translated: CSVSRRGNQETQYF.

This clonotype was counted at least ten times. The CDR3 spells CASSLLLGGRGYTF. CDR3 coding DNA: TGTGCCAGCAGCCTTCTTCTGGGGGGTCGCGGCTACACCTTC. V is TRBV14 and J is TRBJ1-2; tentatively, D is TRBD1 (5 bases). V was pared by 4 bases and J by 8 bases, with 17 bases between. The V gene's germline CDR1 is SGHDN and CDR2 FVKESK. There are 14 residues in the CDR3.

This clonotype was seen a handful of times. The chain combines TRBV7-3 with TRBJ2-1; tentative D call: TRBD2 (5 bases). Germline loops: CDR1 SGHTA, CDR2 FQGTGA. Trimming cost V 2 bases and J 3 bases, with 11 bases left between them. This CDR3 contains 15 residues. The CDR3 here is CASSLGRGLYNEQFF. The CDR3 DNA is TGTGCCAGCAGCTTAGGTCGGGGTCTCTACAATGAGCAGTTCTTC. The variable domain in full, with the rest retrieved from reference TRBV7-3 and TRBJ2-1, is GAGVSQTPSNKVTEKGKYVELRCDPISGHTALYWYRQSLGQGPEFLIYFQGTGAADDSGLPNDRFFAVRPEGSVSTLKIQRTERGDSAVYLCASSLGRGLYNEQFFGPGTRLTVL.

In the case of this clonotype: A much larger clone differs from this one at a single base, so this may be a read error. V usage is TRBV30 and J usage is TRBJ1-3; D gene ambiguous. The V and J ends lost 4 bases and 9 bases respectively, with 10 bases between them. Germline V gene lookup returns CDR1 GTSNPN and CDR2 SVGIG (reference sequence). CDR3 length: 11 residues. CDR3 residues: CAWIGLGTIYF. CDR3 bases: TGTGCCTGGATAGGGCTGGGCACCATATATTTT.

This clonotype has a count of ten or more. DNA of the CDR3: TGTGCCAGCAGCCAAGGTTCTGGGGCCAACGTCCTGACTTTC. It specifies CASSQGSGANVLTF. The chain employs TRBV3-1 and TRBJ2-6; D call uncertain. With 1 base removed from V and 1 base from J, the gap between germline ends came to 2 bases. CDR3 size: 14 residues. Germline assignment: CDR1 LGHDT and CDR2 YNNKEL (reference sequence).

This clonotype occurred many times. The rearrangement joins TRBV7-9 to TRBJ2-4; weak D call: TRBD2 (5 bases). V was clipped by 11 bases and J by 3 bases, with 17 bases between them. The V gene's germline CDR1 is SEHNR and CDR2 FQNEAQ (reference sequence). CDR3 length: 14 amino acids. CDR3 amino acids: CAGETLAGKNIQYF. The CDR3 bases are TGTGCCGGAGAAACCCTCGCGGGCAAAAACATTCAGTACTTC.

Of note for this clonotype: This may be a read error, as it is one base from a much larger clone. Here the CDR3 DNA reads TGCAGCGTTGACTGGTATGAGCAGTTCTTC. Translation: CSVDWYEQFF. The chain recombines TRBV29-1 with TRBJ2-1, with unresolved D. Trimming pared 3 bases from V and 8 bases from J, leaving 5 bases between. Per germline, CDR1 SQVTM and CDR2 ANQGSEA. This CDR3 has 10 residues.

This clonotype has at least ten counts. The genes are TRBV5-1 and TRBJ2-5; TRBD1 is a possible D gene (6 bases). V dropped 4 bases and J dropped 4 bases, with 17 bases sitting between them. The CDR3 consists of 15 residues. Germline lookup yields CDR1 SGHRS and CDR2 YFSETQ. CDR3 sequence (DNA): TGCGCCAGCAGCGGAGCAGGGGTTGGGGCAGAGACCCAGTACTTC. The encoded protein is CASSGAGVGAETQYF.

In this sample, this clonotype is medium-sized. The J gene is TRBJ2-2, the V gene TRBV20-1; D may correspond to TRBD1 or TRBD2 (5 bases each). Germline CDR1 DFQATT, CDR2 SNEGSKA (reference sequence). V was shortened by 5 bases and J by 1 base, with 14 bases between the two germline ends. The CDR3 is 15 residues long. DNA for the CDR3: TGCAGTGCTGAGTCCGGGACGGGGAACACCGGGGAGCTGTTTTTT. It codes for CSAESGTGNTGELFF.

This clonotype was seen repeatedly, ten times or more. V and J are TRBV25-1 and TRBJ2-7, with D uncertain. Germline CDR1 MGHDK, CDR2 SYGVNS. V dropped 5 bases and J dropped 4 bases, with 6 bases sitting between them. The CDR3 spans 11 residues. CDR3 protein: CASSKGYEQYF. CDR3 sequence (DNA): TGTGCCAGCAGTAAGGGTTACGAGCAGTACTTC.

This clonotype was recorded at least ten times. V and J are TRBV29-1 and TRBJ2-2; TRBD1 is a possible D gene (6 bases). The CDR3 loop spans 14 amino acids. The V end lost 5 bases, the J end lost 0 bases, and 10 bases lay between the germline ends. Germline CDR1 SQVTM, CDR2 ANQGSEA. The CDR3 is CSVLGQPNTGELFF. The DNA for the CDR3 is TGCAGCGTTCTCGGACAGCCGAACACCGGGGAGCTGTTTTTT.

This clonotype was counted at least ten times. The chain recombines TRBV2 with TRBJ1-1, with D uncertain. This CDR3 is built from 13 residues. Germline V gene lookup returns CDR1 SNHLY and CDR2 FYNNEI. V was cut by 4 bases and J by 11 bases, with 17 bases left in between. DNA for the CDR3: TGTGCCAGCAGTGTAGGTACACCCGGACGGGCTTTCTTT. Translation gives CASSVGTPGRAFF. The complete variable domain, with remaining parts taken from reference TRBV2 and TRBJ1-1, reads EPEVTQTPSHQVTQMGQEVILRCVPISNHLYFYWYRQILGQKVEFLVSFYNNEISEKSEIFDDQFSVERPDGSNFTLKIRSTKLEDSAMYFCASSVGTPGRAFFGQGTRLTVV.

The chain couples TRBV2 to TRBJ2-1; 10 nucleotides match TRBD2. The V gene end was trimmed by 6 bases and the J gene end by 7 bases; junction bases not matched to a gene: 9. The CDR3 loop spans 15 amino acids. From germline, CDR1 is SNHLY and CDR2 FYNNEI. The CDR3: CASSTSGGASNEQFF. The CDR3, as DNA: TGTGCCAGCAGCACGAGCGGGGGGGCCTCGAATGAGCAGTTCTTC.

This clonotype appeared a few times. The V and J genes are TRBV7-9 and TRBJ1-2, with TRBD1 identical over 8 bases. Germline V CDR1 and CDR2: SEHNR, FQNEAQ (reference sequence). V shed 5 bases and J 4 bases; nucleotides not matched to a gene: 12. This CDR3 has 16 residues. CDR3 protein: CASSGYPRTGLYGYTF. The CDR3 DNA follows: TGTGCCAGCAGCGGATACCCCAGGACAGGGCTCTATGGCTACACCTTC.

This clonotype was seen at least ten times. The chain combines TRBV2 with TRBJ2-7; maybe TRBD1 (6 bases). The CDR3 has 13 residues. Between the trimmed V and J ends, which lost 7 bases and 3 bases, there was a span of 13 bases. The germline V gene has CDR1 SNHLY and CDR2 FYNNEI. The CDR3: CASKGVAFYEQYF. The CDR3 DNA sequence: TGTGCCAGCAAGGGGGTAGCCTTCTACGAGCAGTACTTC.

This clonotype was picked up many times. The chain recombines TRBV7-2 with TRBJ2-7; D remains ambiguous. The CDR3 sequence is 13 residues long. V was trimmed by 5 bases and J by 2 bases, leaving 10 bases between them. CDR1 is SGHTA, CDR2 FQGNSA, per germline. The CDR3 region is CASSHDMAYEQYF. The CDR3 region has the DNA TGTGCCAGCAGCCACGACATGGCCTACGAGCAGTACTTC. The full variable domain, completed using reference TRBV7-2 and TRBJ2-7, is GAGVSQSPSNKVTEKGKDVELRCDPISGHTALYWYRQSLGQGLEFLIYFQGNSAPDKSGLPSDRFSAERTGGSVSTLTIQRTQQEDSAVYLCASSHDMAYEQYFGPGTRLTVT.

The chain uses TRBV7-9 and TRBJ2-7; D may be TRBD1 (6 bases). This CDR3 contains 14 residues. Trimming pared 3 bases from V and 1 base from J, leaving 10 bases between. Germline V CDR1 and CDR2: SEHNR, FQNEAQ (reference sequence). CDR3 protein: CASSFIQGSYEQYF. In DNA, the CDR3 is TGTGCCAGCAGCTTCATTCAGGGGTCCTACGAGCAGTACTTC.

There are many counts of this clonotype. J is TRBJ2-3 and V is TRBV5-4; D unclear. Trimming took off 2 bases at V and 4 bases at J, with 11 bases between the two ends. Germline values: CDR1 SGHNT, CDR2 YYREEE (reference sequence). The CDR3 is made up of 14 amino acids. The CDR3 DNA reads TGTGCCAGCAGCTTTAGGGCCACCCCAGATACGCAGTATTTT. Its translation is CASSFRATPDTQYF.

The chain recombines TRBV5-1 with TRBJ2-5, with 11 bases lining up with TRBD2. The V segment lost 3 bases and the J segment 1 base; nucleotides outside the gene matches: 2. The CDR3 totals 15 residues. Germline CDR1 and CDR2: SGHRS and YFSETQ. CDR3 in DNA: TGCGCCAGCAGCTGGGGACTAGCGGTCCAAGAGACCCAGTACTTC. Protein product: CASSWGLAVQETQYF.

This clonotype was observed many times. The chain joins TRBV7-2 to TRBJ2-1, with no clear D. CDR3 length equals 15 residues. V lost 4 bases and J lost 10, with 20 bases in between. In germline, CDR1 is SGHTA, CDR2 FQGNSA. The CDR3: CASSSPNRPDGEQFF. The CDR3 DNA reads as TGTGCCAGCAGCTCACCCAACCGTCCGGACGGCGAGCAGTTCTTC.

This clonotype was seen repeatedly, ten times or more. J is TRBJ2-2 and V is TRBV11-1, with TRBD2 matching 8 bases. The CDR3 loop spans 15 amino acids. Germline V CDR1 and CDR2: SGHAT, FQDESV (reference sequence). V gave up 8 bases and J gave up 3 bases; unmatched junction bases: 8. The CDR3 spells CASGRGGGYTGELFF. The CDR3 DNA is TGTGCCAGCGGACGCGGCGGGGGGTACACCGGGGAGCTGTTTTTT.